The rows below give T cell receptor beta chains drawn from one sample of a study of OX40 agonist ivuxolimab in advanced cancers. Libraries were prepared by immunoSEQ multiplex PCR; TCRdb keeps only in-frame clonotypes and omits some of them. The sample yields about 48,000 clones, about 81% seen once. Material: CD4+ or CD8+ T cells sorted from blood, obtained in a trial of the OX40 agonist ivuxolimab. Source of these receptors: an adult with an advanced solid tumor such as melanoma, head and neck, liver or kidney cancer. Each CDR3 is given with its conserved first and last residue. Fields, in order: J gene, D gene, V gene, clone size, CDR3 DNA, CDR3 protein. A D gene is named only where the DNA matches it firmly. Size is stated for part of the rows, as once, few or many counts, or as a class when the clone is expanded.

TRBJ2-5 | - | TRBV5-6 | - | TGTGCCAGCAGCTTGCCACTGCAAGAGACCCAGTACTTC | CASSLPLQETQYF
TRBJ2-7 | TRBD1 | TRBV6-5 | - | TGTGCCAGCCGGAGAGGACAGGGGGGCGAGCAGTACTTC | CASRRGQGGEQYF
TRBJ2-7 | TRBD2 | TRBV2 | once | TGTGCCAGCAGTGCGACTAGCGGGAGGGCCCTGTACGAGCAGTACTTC | CASSATSGRALYEQYF
TRBJ1-4 | - | TRBV10-2 | - | TGCGCCAGCAGTGATCAGCCTCCGGGACTCAGTAATGAAAAACTGTTTTTT | CASSDQPPGLSNEKLFF
TRBJ1-2 | TRBD1 | TRBV5-4 | - | TGTGCCAGCAGCTCAGGAGGGACAGGGGGCGCAACTGGCTACACCTTC | CASSSGGTGGATGYTF
TRBJ2-6 | - | TRBV29-1 | - | TGCAGCGTTTCCCTTCGAGATTCATGGGCTGGGGCCAACGTCCTGACTTTC | CSVSLRDSWAGANVLTF
TRBJ2-7 | - | TRBV5-1 | - | TGCGCCAGCAGCTTGGACTTCCGGGCGAACTCCTACGAGCAGTACTTC | CASSLDFRANSYEQYF
TRBJ1-1 | - | TRBV5-6 | - | TGTGCCAGCAGCCTCCTATTCCTAATGGGCACTGAAGCTTTCTTT | CASSLLFLMGTEAFF
TRBJ2-1 | TRBD2 | TRBV6-5 | - | TGTGCCAGCAGTCTCGGGACTAGCGGGAACAATGAGCAGTTCTTC | CASSLGTSGNNEQFF
TRBJ2-1 | TRBD2 | TRBV6-4 | - | TGTGCCAGCAGCTCCGGACTAGCGGGAAACAATGAGCAGTTCTTC | CASSSGLAGNNEQFF
TRBJ2-1 | TRBD2 | TRBV10-1 | - | TGCGCCAGCAGTGAGAGGGGACTAGCGGGAAGGTCCTACAATGAGCAGTTCTTC | CASSERGLAGRSYNEQFF
TRBJ2-1 | TRBD2 | TRBV30 | once | TGTGCCTGGAGTGTACTAGCGGGAGGGGAAAATGAGCAGTTCTTC | CAWSVLAGGENEQFF
TRBJ2-2 | - | TRBV5-4 | - | TGTGCCAGCAGTTCTCCAGGGATATCCGGGGAGCTGTTTTTT | CASSSPGISGELFF
TRBJ2-1 | TRBD2 | TRBV10-3 | - | TGTGCCATCAGTGAACGGGGGAGGGAGAATGAGCAGTTCTTC | CAISERGRENEQFF
TRBJ2-1 | TRBD2 | TRBV13 | few | TGTGCCAGCAGCACCCCCGGGACTAGCGGGAGGGCCTTTGAGCAGTTCTTC | CASSTPGTSGRAFEQFF
TRBJ2-3 | - | TRBV10-3 | - | TGTGCCATCAGTGATCCCGATACCACAGATACGCAGTATTTT | CAISDPDTTDTQYF
TRBJ2-2 | - | TRBV7-9 | - | TGTGCCAGCAGCCCCACGACAGGGAACACCGGGGAGCTGTTTTTT | CASSPTTGNTGELFF
TRBJ1-4 | TRBD1 | TRBV7-6 | - | TGTGCCAGCAGCGCCACAGGGGGACGTCAGGAAAAACTGTTTTTT | CASSATGGRQEKLFF
TRBJ1-5 | - | TRBV2 | few | TGTGCCAGCAGGGGTTGGGGGGCGCCGAATCAGCCCCAGCATTTT | CASRGWGAPNQPQHF
TRBJ2-7 | TRBD2 | TRBV7-3 | - | TGTGCCAGCAGCTTCAGGACTAGCGGGAGTGAGCAGTACTTC | CASSFRTSGSEQYF
TRBJ2-2 | TRBD2 | TRBV6-4 | - | TGTGCCAGCAGTAAAGGCCCGGGACTAGCGGGAGTTAAAGCCGGGGAGCTGTTTTTT | CASSKGPGLAGVKAGELFF
TRBJ2-3 | TRBD2 | TRBV7-7 | - | TGTGCCAGCAGCCCTCGGCGGGAGGTTTCGACGCAGTATTTT | CASSPRREVSTQYF
TRBJ2-5 | TRBD2 | TRBV7-7 | - | TGTGCCAGCAGCTTAGGTAGCGGGAGTGGAGAGACCCAGTACTTC | CASSLGSGSGETQYF
TRBJ2-5 | TRBD2 | TRBV19 | - | TGTGCCAGTGGGAAGGCAGCGGGAGAAGAGACCCAGTACTTC | CASGKAAGEETQYF
TRBJ2-5 | - | TRBV5-4 | few | TGTGCCAGCAGCTTAGAAGGAGACCAAGAGACCCAGTACTTC | CASSLEGDQETQYF
TRBJ1-6 | - | TRBV15 | - | TGTGCCACCAGCAGTCGTCCTTTGGGCTCCTATAATTCACCCCTCCACTTT | CATSSRPLGSYNSPLHF
TRBJ1-1 | TRBD1 | TRBV30 | - | TGTGCCTGGACCGGACAGGGGAGGTCTGAAGCTTTCTTT | CAWTGQGRSEAFF
TRBJ1-1 | - | TRBV5-6 | - | TGTGCCAGCAGCTTGGTGGAGGGATTTGACACTGAAGCTTTCTTT | CASSLVEGFDTEAFF
TRBJ1-2 | - | TRBV25-1 | - | TGTGCCAGCAGTGAATCTGTGGCAGGGGTTGAGGGCTACACCTTC | CASSESVAGVEGYTF
TRBJ1-2 | - | TRBV5-6 | - | TGTGCCAGCAGCAGGGAACAGCGAACCGTCTATGGCTACACCTTC | CASSREQRTVYGYTF
TRBJ1-2 | TRBD1 | TRBV5-8 | - | TGTGCCAGCAGCTCTAGGACAGGGTACTATGGCTACACCTTC | CASSSRTGYYGYTF
TRBJ1-5 | - | TRBV12-5 | - | TGTGCTAGTGGTTTGTTCCCCCGGTCAGGGGTACCGCATTTT | CASGLFPRSGVPHF
TRBJ2-7 | TRBD1 | TRBV7-8 | many | TGTGCCAGCAGCTTAGCTGGTAGGACAGGAGCCTACGAGCAGTACTTC | CASSLAGRTGAYEQYF
TRBJ2-4 | - | TRBV29-1 | - | TGCAGCGCCGAGACAGAGGCGAAAAACATTCAGTACTTC | CSAETEAKNIQYF
TRBJ2-7 | - | TRBV27 | - | TGTGCCAGCAGTTTATTTCTCGGATCCATCTACGAGCAGTACTTC | CASSLFLGSIYEQYF
TRBJ2-5 | - | TRBV7-9 | - | TGTGCCACCTCCCAAAGGGATCAAGAGACCCAGTACTTC | CATSQRDQETQYF
TRBJ1-6 | - | TRBV5-4 | - | TGTGCCAGCAGGGTTAGGAGGGGGAGCTCCTATAATTCACCCCTCCACTTT | CASRVRRGSSYNSPLHF
TRBJ2-1 | TRBD2 | TRBV25-1 | - | TGTGCCAGCCTCCTCGGGGGTTTAGCGGGAGGGCCCAATGAGCAGTTCTTC | CASLLGGLAGGPNEQFF
TRBJ1-5 | - | TRBV5-6 | - | TGTGCCAGCAGCTTTGAAGGACCCGGGAATCAGCCCCAGCATTTT | CASSFEGPGNQPQHF